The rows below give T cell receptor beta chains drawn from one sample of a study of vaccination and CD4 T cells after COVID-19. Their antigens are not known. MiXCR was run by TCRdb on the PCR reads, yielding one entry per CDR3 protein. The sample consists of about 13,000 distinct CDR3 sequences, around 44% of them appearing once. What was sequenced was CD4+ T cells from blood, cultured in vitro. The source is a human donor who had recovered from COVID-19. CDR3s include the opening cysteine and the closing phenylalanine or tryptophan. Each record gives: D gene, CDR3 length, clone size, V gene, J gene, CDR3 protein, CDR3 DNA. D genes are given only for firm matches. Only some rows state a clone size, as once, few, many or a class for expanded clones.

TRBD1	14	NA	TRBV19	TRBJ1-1	CASTWSGQISEAFF	TGTGCCAGTACCTGGTCGGGACAGATAAGTGAAGCTTTCTTT
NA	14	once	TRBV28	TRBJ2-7	CASSLPQDTYEQYF	TGTGCCAGCAGTTTACCCCAGGATACCTACGAGCAGTACTTC
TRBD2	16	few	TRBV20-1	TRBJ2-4	CSARGLAGAAKNIQYF	TGCAGTGCTAGAGGACTAGCGGGAGCAGCCAAAAACATTCAGTACTTC
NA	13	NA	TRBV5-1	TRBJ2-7	CASSPGSGYEQYF	TGCGCCAGCAGCCCCGGATCCGGGTACGAGCAGTACTTC
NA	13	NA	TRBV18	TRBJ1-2	CAQSRNGEDGYTF	TGTGCCCAATCTAGGAACGGGGAGGATGGCTACACCTTC
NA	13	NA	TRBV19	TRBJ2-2	CASSRGRTGELFF	TGTGCCAGTAGCAGGGGTCGCACCGGGGAGCTGTTTTTT
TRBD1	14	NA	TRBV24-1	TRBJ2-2	CATSVGGKTGELFF	TGTGCCACCAGTGTAGGGGGCAAGACCGGGGAGCTGTTTTTT
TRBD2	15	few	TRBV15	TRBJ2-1	CATSRGGSGYNEQFF	TGTGCCACCAGCAGAGGCGGGAGTGGGTACAATGAGCAGTTCTTC
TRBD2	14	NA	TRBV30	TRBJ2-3	CAWRPAGAPDTQYF	TGTGCCTGGAGGCCAGCGGGAGCGCCAGATACGCAGTATTTT
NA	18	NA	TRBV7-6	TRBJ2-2	CASSFYWTGGKDTGELFF	TGTGCCAGCAGCTTTTACTGGACAGGCGGGAAGGACACCGGGGAGCTGTTTTTT
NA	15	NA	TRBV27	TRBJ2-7	CASSPKPGATYEQYF	TGTGCCAGCAGTCCGAAACCAGGGGCTACCTACGAGCAGTACTTC
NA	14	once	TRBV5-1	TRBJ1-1	CASSLTGDNTEAFF	TGCGCCAGCAGCTTGACAGGCGACAACACTGAAGCTTTCTTT
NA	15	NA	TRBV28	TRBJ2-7	CASSYLQRHSYEQYF	TGTGCCAGCAGTTATCTCCAGCGGCACTCCTACGAGCAGTACTTC